These 8 T cell receptor beta chains were all obtained from the same sample, sequenced in a study of technical replicates of blood from a handful of donors. Here immunoSEQ multiplex PCR was the method, and the copy in TCRdb shows in-frame clones only, minus some. The sample includes 60,000 to 90,000 clones, 93% of them seen just once. Sequencing input: T cells isolated from PBMCs. The receptors shown here come from a human donor in good health.

In DNA form, the CDR3 reads TGTGCCAGTAGTAGGGGACAGGGATTCTCCGAGCAGTACTTC. This gives the protein CASSRGQGFSEQYF. This sequence joins TRBV19 and TRBJ2-7, with TRBD1 matching 9 bases. CDR1 LNHDA and CDR2 SQIVND come from the germline V gene (reference sequence). This CDR3 has 14 amino acids. V shed 4 bases, J shed 6 bases, and the junction held 7 bases outside the gene matches.

The chain employs TRBV27 and TRBJ2-2, with D possibly matching TRBD1 (6 bases). This CDR3 contains 17 residues. Trimming cost V 5 bases and J 5 bases, with 21 bases left between them. Germline V CDR1 and CDR2: MNHEY, SMNVEV (reference sequence). The CDR3 DNA reads TGTGCCAGCAGTATAACCCCACAGGGATCGGAGACCGGGGAGCTGTTTTTT. As protein: CASSITPQGSETGELFF.

CDR3 nucleotides: TGTGCCAGCAGGCAGTTGAGCCCCATAGCGGGAACTAATGAGCAGTTCTTC. Translated: CASRQLSPIAGTNEQFF. V gene TRBV5-6 combines with J gene TRBJ2-1; TRBD2 matches at 8 bases. The germline V gene has CDR1 SGHDT and CDR2 YYEEEE. CDR3 length: 17 residues. The trim removed 5 bases at V and 7 bases at J, leaving 17 bases unmatched. The whole variable domain, remainder taken from reference TRBV5-6 and TRBJ2-1, is DAGVTQSPTHLIKTRGQQVTLRCSPKSGHDTVSWYQQALGQGPQFIFQYYEEEERQRGNFPDRFSGHQFPNYSSELNVNALLLGDSALYLCASRQLSPIAGTNEQFFGPGTRLTVL.

The V and J genes are TRBV28 and TRBJ2-7; the D is unclear. The CDR3 totals 12 residues. The germline V gene encodes CDR1 MDHEN and CDR2 SYDVKM. V lost 8 bases to trimming and J lost 2 bases, with 10 bases between them. The CDR3 DNA reads TGTGCCAGCCGCCCAGGTACCTACGAGCAGTACTTC. This codes for CASRPGTYEQYF.

This clone was counted a few times. The V gene is TRBV4-1, the J gene TRBJ1-1; TRBD1 is a possible D gene (6 bases). The ends were cut back, 2 bases at V and 1 base at J, with 14 bases in the middle. CDR1 MGHRA and CDR2 YSYEKL come from the germline V gene. The CDR3 runs to 16 residues. The chain's CDR3 is CASSQNRGHKNTEAFF. CDR3 sequence (DNA): TGCGCCAGCAGCCAAAATCGGGGACACAAGAACACTGAAGCTTTCTTT.

The gene calls are TRBV15 and TRBJ2-7, with TRBD2 matching 7 bases. V was clipped by 2 bases and J by 4 bases; unmatched bases: 14. The CDR3 sequence is 17 residues long. The germline V gene has CDR1 LNHNV and CDR2 YYDKDF (reference sequence). The chain's CDR3 is CATSRWGQEGAGYEQYF. The CDR3 bases are TGTGCCACCAGCAGATGGGGCCAGGAGGGAGCGGGATACGAGCAGTACTTC.

V usage is TRBV19 and J usage is TRBJ1-2, with D maybe TRBD1 (6 bases). The V and J ends lost 3 bases and 2 bases respectively, with 22 bases between them. CDR1 and CDR2 (germline): LNHDA, SQIVND (reference sequence). This CDR3 contains 18 residues. CDR3 DNA: TGTGCCAGTAGTATCAGAGGACAGCCATTCCCGGGAAACTATGGCTACACCTTC. This translates into CASSIRGQPFPGNYGYTF.

The V and J genes are TRBV19 and TRBJ2-1; TRBD2 aligns across 7 bases. The CDR3 spans 15 residues. V lost 9 bases, J lost 6 bases, and 14 bases stayed unmatched. Germline V CDR1 and CDR2: LNHDA, SQIVND (reference sequence). CDR3 residues: CASGRAGFGFNEQFF. The CDR3 DNA sequence: TGTGCCAGCGGACGAGCGGGATTCGGGTTCAATGAGCAGTTCTTC. Full variable domain (rest looked up from reference TRBV19 and TRBJ2-1): DGGITQSPKYLFRKEGQNVTLSCEQNLNHDAMYWYRQDPGQGLRLIYYSQIVNDFQKGDIAEGYSVSREKKESFPLTVTSAQKNPTAFYLCASGRAGFGFNEQFFGPGTRLTVL.